The 21 T cell receptor beta chains in this list originate from one sample, sequenced in a study of post-analysis software for immune sequencing data. Unique molecular identifiers were carried by the TCR beta cDNA libraries. TCRdb re-derived calls from the PCR reads in MiXCR, one entry per CDR3 protein. In the table there are roughly 180,000 distinct CDR3 sequences, approximately 28% of which are singletons. Their antigens are not known. Study results and caveats: Patients had higher frequencies than controls of roughly 5 TRBV segments, including TRBV5-6, TRBV5-1 and TRBV20-1.

Sequencing was carried out using blood. These receptor sequences come from a girl aged 5-17 years with multiple sclerosis.

As regards this clonotype: A much larger clone lies a single base off, so this may be a read error. V gene TRBV7-2 combines with J gene TRBJ2-1; the D gene could be TRBD1 or TRBD2 (5 bases each). V was trimmed by 5 bases and J by 13 bases, leaving 21 bases between them. This CDR3 spans 14 amino acids. From germline, CDR1 is SGHTA and CDR2 FQGNSA. The CDR3 nucleotides are TGTGCCAGCAGCCGTGAGGGGTTCCTGGAGACCCAGTTCTTC. It translates to CASSREGFLETQFF.

This sequence joins TRBV7-8 and TRBJ2-5, with D tentatively TRBD2 (6 bases). This CDR3 spans 19 amino acids. The V end was cut by 4 bases, the J end by 3 bases, with 27 bases between. Germline CDR1 reads SGHVS; CDR2 reads FQNEAQ. The CDR3 spells CASSSALNLGLTGEETQYF. The CDR3 DNA reads TGTGCCAGCAGCTCAGCGCTAAACCTCGGGCTAACGGGAGAAGAGACCCAGTACTTC.

This clonotype has only one observation. The chain employs TRBV7-2 and TRBJ2-7; 12 bases are a match to TRBD1. The assigned J gene may be wrong: the sequence end matches TRBJ2-5 better. The CDR3 has 17 amino acids. The V gene's germline CDR1 is SGHTA and CDR2 FQGNSA. CDR3 nucleotides: TGTGCCAGCAGCGCCAAGGGACAGGGGGCGCTTGGAGAGACCCAGTACTTC. It encodes CASSAKGQGALGETQYF.

This chain uses TRBV7-8 with TRBJ2-5, with 10 bases identical to TRBD2. CDR3 length equals 16 residues. Germline trimming cut 3 bases from V and 4 bases from J; bases unmatched to any gene: 8. Germline V CDR1 and CDR2: SGHVS, FQNEAQ. Here the CDR3 reads CASSLVLLAGAETQYF. In DNA, the CDR3 is TGTGCCAGCAGCTTGGTCCTTCTAGCGGGAGCAGAGACCCAGTACTTC.

As regards this clonotype: A single base separates this from a much larger clone, so it may be a read error. This chain uses TRBV18 with TRBJ2-1; the D gene is possibly TRBD2 (5 bases). Germline V gives CDR1 KGHSH, CDR2 LQKENI. This CDR3 is built from 12 residues. Trimming removed 6 bases at V and 10 bases at J, with 13 bases between. CDR3 loop: CASSSSTGEQFF. CDR3 in DNA: TGTGCCAGCTCCTCGAGTACGGGAGAGCAGTTCTTC.

This clonotype was detected only a few times. A much larger clone lies a single base off, so this may be a read error. The gene calls are TRBV29-1 and TRBJ2-1, with D perhaps matching TRBD1 (6 bases). V lost 4 bases to trimming and J lost 8 bases, with 18 bases between them. The CDR3 has 14 amino acids. Germline CDR1 SQVTM, CDR2 ANQGSEA. CDR3 nucleotide sequence: TGCAGCGTTGGTCCGGGACACTTTAGGGATGAGCAGTTCTTC. Amino acid sequence: CSVGPGHFRDEQFF.

This clonotype was seen a few times. CDR3 nucleotides: TGTGCCAGCAACCCTGGGGGGTCTGATCAGCCCCAGCATTTT. It translates to CASNPGGSDQPQHF. The chain joins TRBV6-6 to TRBJ1-5, with D tentatively TRBD1 (5 bases). The V gene's germline CDR1 is MNHNY and CDR2 SVGAGI (reference sequence). This CDR3 contains 14 residues. Trimming removed 7 bases from V and 5 bases from J, with 15 bases in between.

This clonotype was detected a few times. The chain combines TRBV5-1 with TRBJ1-1, with TRBD1 as a possible D gene (5 bases). Trimming left V 3 bases short and J 0 bases short, with 15 bases between. CDR3 length: 16 amino acids. CDR1 and CDR2 from the germline V gene are SGHRS and YFSETQ. DNA for the CDR3: TGCGCCAGCAGCTCCGCCCCGGGACGGATGAACACTGAAGCTTTCTTT. Translation: CASSSAPGRMNTEAFF.

With regard to this clonotype: One end of the junction is discordant with germline, which a read error may explain. The chain recombines TRBV24-1 with TRBJ1-5, with D maybe TRBD1 (6 bases). CDR1 KGHDR and CDR2 SFDVKD come from the germline V gene. This CDR3 region has 15 residues. CDR3 DNA: TGTGCCATTCTACAGGGAGATGTAAGCAATCAGCCCCAGCTTTTT. Protein product: CAILQGDVSNQPQLF.

The rearrangement joins TRBV19 to TRBJ2-1, with D possibly matching TRBD2 (6 bases). CDR1 LNHDA and CDR2 SQIVND come from the germline V gene (reference sequence). The CDR3 spans 14 residues. V was shortened by 6 bases and J by 0 bases, with 9 bases between the two germline ends. CDR3 nucleotide sequence: TGTGCCAGTAGGAGCGGGTACTCCTACAATGAGCAGTTCTTC. Its translation is CASRSGYSYNEQFF.

As concerns this clonotype: A much larger clonotype is one base distant, so this may be a read error. The chain recombines TRBV6-5 with TRBJ2-5; either TRBD1 or TRBD2 may supply D (5 bases each). Trimming took 0 bases from V and 0 from J, leaving 11 bases between them. The germline gives CDR1 MNHEY, CDR2 SVGAGI. The CDR3 consists of 16 residues. The CDR3 is CASSYSYGADQETQYF. The CDR3 coding sequence is TGTGCCAGCAGTTACTCTTACGGGGCAGACCAAGAGACCCAGTACTTC.

This clonotype has at least ten counts. The rearrangement links TRBV5-1 to TRBJ2-1, with 9 bases aligning to TRBD2. Trimming cost V 4 bases and J 1 base; bases outside gene matches: 3. The germline V gene has CDR1 SGHRS and CDR2 YFSETQ. This CDR3 comprises 15 residues. CDR3 nucleotide sequence: TGCGCCAGCAGCCCCCTAGCGGGATCCTACAATGAGCAGTTCTTC. It translates to CASSPLAGSYNEQFF.

This clonotype was detected many times. The rearrangement links TRBV4-1 to TRBJ2-7; the match to TRBD1 covers 7 bases. Germline CDR1 and CDR2: MGHRA and YSYEKL. The V and J ends lost 1 base and 2 bases, in that order; junction bases with no gene match: 8. CDR3 length: 16 amino acids. Written as DNA, the CDR3 is TGCGCCAGCAGCCAAGTACCGGCAGGGGGTACCTACGAGCAGTACTTC. This encodes CASSQVPAGGTYEQYF.

This clonotype has a handful of counts. The V gene is TRBV7-3, the J gene TRBJ1-1; tentative D call: TRBD1 (5 bases). Germline CDR1 reads SGHTA; CDR2 reads FQGTGA. V shed 3 bases and J shed 8 bases, with 10 bases lying between them. This CDR3 spans 12 amino acids. CDR3 amino acids: CASSFGGPEAFF. In DNA form, the CDR3 reads TGTGCCAGCAGCTTTGGGGGTCCGGAAGCTTTCTTT.

This clonotype came up a few times. This chain connects TRBV28 to TRBJ1-1; no definite D call. Trimming removed 5 bases from V and 3 bases from J, with 16 bases in between. CDR1 is MDHEN, CDR2 SYDVKM, per germline. This CDR3 is built from 15 residues. In nucleotides, the CDR3 is TGTGCCAGCAGTCTCCCCCGGGGTCCGGACACTGAAGCTTTCTTT. As protein: CASSLPRGPDTEAFF.

This clonotype was seen ten or more times. This rearrangement joins TRBV6-4 to TRBJ2-1; D not resolved. Between the trimmed V and J ends, which lost 0 bases and 7 bases, there was a span of 13 bases. Germline V gene sequence: CDR1 MRHNA, CDR2 SNTAGT. CDR3 length equals 15 residues. CDR3 amino acids: CASSDSTEAGNEQFF. In DNA, the CDR3 is TGTGCCAGCAGTGACTCGACTGAAGCCGGGAATGAGCAGTTCTTC.

In this sample, this clonotype turned up many times. This sequence joins TRBV29-1 and TRBJ2-3; D call uncertain. Trimming cost V 8 bases and J 2 bases, with 14 bases left between them. CDR3 length: 13 amino acids. From germline, CDR1 is SQVTM and CDR2 ANQGSEA. CDR3 nucleotide sequence: TGCAGCATTCGGACCTTTTACACAGATACGCAGTATTTT. It specifies CSIRTFYTDTQYF.

V usage is TRBV9 and J usage is TRBJ1-5, with no clear D. Between the trimmed V and J ends, which lost 0 bases and 2 bases, there was a span of 6 bases. This CDR3 comprises 14 residues. Germline V gene lookup returns CDR1 SGDLS and CDR2 YYNGEE. The CDR3 DNA follows: TGTGCCAGCAGCGTAGGGGTAGGCAATCAGCCCCAGCATTTT. Translated, it gives CASSVGVGNQPQHF.

This chain links TRBV5-1 with TRBJ1-2; 10 bases agree with TRBD1. CDR1 is SGHRS, CDR2 YFSETQ, per germline. The CDR3 covers 15 residues. V shed 4 bases, J shed 2 bases, and the junction held 5 bases outside the gene matches. CDR3 nucleotide sequence: TGCGCCAGCAGCCCTCAGACAGGGGGCAACTATGGCTACACCTTC. As protein: CASSPQTGGNYGYTF.

Turning to this clonotype: An end of the junction does not agree with germline; a read error may underlie this. The chain links TRBV24-1 to TRBJ1-5, with D hard to call. CDR1 KGHDR and CDR2 SFDVKD come from the germline V gene. The CDR3 loop spans 14 amino acids. As DNA, the CDR3 is TGTGCCACCGGTGATTTCGGAAGCAATCAGCCCCAGCATTTT. Residues: CATGDFGSNQPQHF.

This clonotype was counted only a few times. The chain couples TRBV11-1 to TRBJ1-1, with D unclear. This CDR3 has 17 residues. Germline V gene lookup returns CDR1 SGHAT and CDR2 FQDESV (reference sequence). Trimming removed 1 base from V and 0 bases from J, with 15 bases in between. The CDR3 sequence is CASSLGPPDTMNTEAFF. CDR3 coding DNA: TGTGCCAGCAGCTTAGGACCCCCCGATACCATGAACACTGAAGCTTTCTTT.